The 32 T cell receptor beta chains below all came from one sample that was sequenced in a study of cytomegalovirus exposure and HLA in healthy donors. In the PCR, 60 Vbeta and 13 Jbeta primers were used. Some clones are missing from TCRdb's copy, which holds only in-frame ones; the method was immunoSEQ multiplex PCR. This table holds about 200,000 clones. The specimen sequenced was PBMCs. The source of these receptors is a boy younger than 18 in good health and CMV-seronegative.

The CDR3 nucleotides read TGTGCCAGCAGCTTAGAACGGGGTAGCTCCTACGAGCAGTACTTC. Its protein is CASSLERGSSYEQYF. The chain uses TRBV7-2 and TRBJ2-7; possibly TRBD2 for D (5 bases). Trimming stripped 1 base from V and 0 bases from J, with 10 bases between. This CDR3 contains 15 residues. The V gene's germline CDR1 is SGHTA and CDR2 FQGNSA.

CDR3 in DNA: TGTGCCAGTACCAAAAGGGACAGGGAAAATGGCTACACCTTC. The encoded protein is CASTKRDRENGYTF. The J gene is TRBJ1-2, the V gene TRBV19; 9 bases map to TRBD1. Trimming took 7 bases from V and 6 from J; bases not matched to a gene: 9. The V gene's germline CDR1 is LNHDA and CDR2 SQIVND (reference sequence). CDR3 length equals 14 residues.

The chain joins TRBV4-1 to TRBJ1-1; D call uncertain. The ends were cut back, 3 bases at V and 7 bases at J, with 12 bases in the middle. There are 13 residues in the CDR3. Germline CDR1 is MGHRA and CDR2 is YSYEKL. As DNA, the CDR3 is TGCGCCAGCAGCCAGGAACGGAGGGTTGAAGCTTTCTTT. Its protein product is CASSQERRVEAFF.

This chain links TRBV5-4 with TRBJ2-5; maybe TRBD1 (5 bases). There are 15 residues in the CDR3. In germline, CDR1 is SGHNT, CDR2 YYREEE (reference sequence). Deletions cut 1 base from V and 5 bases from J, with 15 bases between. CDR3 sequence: CASSLRQGNWETQYF. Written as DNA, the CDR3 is TGTGCCAGCAGCTTGAGGCAGGGCAATTGGGAGACCCAGTACTTC.

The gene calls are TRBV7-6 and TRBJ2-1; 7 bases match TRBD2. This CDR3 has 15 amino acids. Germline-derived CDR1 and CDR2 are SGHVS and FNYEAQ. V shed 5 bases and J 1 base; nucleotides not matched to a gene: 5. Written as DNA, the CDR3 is TGTGCCAGCAGCACCCCTAGCGGTTCCTACAATGAGCAGTTCTTC. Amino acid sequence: CASSTPSGSYNEQFF.

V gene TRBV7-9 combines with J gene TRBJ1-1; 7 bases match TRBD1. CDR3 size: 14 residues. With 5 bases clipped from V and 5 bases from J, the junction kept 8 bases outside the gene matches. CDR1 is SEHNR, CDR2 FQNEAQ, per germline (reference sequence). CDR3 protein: CASSRDSIGTEAFF. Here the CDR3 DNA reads TGTGCCAGCAGCCGGGACAGTATTGGGACTGAAGCTTTCTTT.

CDR3: CASSLGTSGGGAREQYF. CDR3 nucleotides: TGTGCCAGCAGCTTGGGGACTAGCGGGGGAGGGGCACGCGAGCAGTACTTC. The chain has TRBV5-6 and TRBJ2-7, with 13 positions matching TRBD2. Germline values: CDR1 SGHDT, CDR2 YYEEEE. V dropped 0 bases and J dropped 6; count of bases not matched to a gene: 9. The CDR3 has 17 residues.

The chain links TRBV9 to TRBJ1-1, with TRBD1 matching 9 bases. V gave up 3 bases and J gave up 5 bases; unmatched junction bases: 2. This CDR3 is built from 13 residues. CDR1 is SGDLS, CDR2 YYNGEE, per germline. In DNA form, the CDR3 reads TGTGCCAGCAGCGCAGACAGGGGGACTGAAGCTTTCTTT. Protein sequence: CASSADRGTEAFF. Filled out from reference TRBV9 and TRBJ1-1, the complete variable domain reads DSGVTQTPKHLITATGQRVTLRCSPRSGDLSVYWYQQSLDQGLQFLIQYYNGEERAKGNILERFSAQQFPDLHSELNLSSLELGDSALYFCASSADRGTEAFFGQGTRLTVV.

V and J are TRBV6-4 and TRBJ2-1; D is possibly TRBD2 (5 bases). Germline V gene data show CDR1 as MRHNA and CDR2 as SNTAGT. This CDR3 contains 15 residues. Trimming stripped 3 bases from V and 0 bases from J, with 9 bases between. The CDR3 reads CASSEEGSSYNEQFF. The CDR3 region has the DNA TGTGCCAGCAGTGAAGAGGGTAGCTCCTACAATGAGCAGTTCTTC.

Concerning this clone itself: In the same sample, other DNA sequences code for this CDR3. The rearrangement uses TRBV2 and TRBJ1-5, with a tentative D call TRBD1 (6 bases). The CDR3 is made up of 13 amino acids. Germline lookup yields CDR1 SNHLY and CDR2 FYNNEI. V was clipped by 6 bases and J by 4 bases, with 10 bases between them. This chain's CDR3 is CASRGTGNQPQHF. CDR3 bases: TGTGCCAGCAGGGGAACAGGGAATCAGCCCCAGCATTTT.

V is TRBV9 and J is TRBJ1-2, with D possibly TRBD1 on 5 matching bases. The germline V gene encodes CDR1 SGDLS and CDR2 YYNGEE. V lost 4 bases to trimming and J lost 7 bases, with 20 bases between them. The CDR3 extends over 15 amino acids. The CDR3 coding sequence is TGTGCCAGCAGCACCAGGACGGGGACTTCGGGTGGCTACACCTTC. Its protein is CASSTRTGTSGGYTF. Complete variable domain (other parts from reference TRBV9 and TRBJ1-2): DSGVTQTPKHLITATGQRVTLRCSPRSGDLSVYWYQQSLDQGLQFLIQYYNGEERAKGNILERFSAQQFPDLHSELNLSSLELGDSALYFCASSTRTGTSGGYTFGSGTRLTVV.

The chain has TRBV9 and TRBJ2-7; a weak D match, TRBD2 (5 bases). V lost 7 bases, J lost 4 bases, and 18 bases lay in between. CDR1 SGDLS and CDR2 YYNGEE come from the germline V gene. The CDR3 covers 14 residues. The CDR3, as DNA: TGTGCCAGCTCTAGTTCCGCGGGTTTGTACGAGCAGTACTTC. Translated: CASSSSAGLYEQYF.

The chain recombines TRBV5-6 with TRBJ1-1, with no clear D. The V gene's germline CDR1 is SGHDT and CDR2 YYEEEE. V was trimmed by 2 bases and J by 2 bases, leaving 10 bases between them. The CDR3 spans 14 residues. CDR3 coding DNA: TGTGCCAGCAGCTTAATTGACACCAACACTGAAGCTTTCTTT. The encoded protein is CASSLIDTNTEAFF.

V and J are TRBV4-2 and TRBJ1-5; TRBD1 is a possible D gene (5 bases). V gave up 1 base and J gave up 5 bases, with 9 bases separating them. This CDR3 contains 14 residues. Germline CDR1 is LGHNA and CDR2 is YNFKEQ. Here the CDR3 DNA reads TGTGCCAGCAGCCAAGTTCAAGGGGATCAGCCCCAGCATTTT. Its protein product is CASSQVQGDQPQHF.

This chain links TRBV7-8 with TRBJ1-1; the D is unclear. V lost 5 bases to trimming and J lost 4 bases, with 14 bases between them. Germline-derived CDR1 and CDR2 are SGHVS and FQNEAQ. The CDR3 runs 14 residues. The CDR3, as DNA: TGTGCCAGCAGCCAATTTCGAGGGAGCACTGAAGCTTTCTTT. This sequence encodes CASSQFRGSTEAFF.

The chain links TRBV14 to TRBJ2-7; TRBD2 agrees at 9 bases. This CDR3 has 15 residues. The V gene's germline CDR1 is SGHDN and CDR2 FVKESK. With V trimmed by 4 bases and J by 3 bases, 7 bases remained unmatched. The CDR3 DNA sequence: TGTGCCAGCAGCCGACAGCGGGGGGCCTTCTACGAGCAGTACTTC. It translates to CASSRQRGAFYEQYF.

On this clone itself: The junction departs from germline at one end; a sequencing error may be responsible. The CDR3 sequence: CASGVGQGYNQPQHF. CDR3 nucleotides: TGTGCCAGCGGCGTAGGTCAGGGATACAATCAGCCCCAGCATTTT. The rearrangement uses TRBV9 and TRBJ1-5, with D possibly matching TRBD1 (5 bases). Germline V gives CDR1 SGDLS, CDR2 YYNGEE. The CDR3 is 15 residues long.

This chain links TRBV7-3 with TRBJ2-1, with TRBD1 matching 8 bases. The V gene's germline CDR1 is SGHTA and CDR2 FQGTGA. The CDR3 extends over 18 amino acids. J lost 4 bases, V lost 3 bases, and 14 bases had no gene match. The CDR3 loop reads CASSFRPGDRRRYNEQFF. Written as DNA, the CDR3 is TGTGCCAGCAGCTTTCGGCCCGGGGACAGGAGGCGGTACAATGAGCAGTTCTTC.

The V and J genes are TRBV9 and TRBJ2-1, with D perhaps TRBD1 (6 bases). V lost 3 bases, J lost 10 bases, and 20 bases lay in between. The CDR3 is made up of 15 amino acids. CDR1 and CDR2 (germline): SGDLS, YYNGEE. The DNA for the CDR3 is TGTGCCAGCAGCGCCCCCAGGGGCACTCCCTCAGAGCAGTTCTTC. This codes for CASSAPRGTPSEQFF.

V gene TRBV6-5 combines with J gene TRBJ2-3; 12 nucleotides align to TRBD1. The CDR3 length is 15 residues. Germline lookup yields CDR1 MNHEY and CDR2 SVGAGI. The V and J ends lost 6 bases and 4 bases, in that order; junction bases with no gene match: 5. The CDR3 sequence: CASRLGTGGADTQYF. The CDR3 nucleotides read TGTGCCAGCAGACTTGGGACAGGGGGCGCAGATACGCAGTATTTT.

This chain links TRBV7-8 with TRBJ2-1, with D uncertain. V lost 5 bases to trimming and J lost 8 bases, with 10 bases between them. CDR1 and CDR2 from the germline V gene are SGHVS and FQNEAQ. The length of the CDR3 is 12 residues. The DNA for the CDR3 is TGTGCCAGCAGCCCGAGAGGCGATGAGCAGTTCTTC. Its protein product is CASSPRGDEQFF.

This chain's CDR3 is CASSQASGAVDTQYF. The CDR3 nucleotides are TGTGCCAGCTCTCAGGCTAGCGGGGCAGTAGATACGCAGTATTTT. The chain employs TRBV19 and TRBJ2-3; 9 bases fit TRBD2. Losses at the gene ends were 9 bases for V and 5 bases for J; bases not matched to a gene: 12. The germline V gene encodes CDR1 LNHDA and CDR2 SQIVND (reference sequence). The CDR3 covers 15 residues.

DNA of the CDR3: TGTGCCAGCAGTGAATCCGGATTGGAGGCCCAAGGCTACACCTTC. Translating it yields CASSESGLEAQGYTF. This chain links TRBV2 with TRBJ1-2; D uncertain. The CDR3 is made up of 15 amino acids. The germline V gene encodes CDR1 SNHLY and CDR2 FYNNEI. Trimming cost V 2 bases and J 8 bases, with 18 bases left between them.

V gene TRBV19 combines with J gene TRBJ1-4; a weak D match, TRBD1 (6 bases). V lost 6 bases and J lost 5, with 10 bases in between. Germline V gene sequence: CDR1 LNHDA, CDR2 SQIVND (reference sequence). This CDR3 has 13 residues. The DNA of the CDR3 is TGTGCCAGTAGGCCAGGGGCGAATGAAAAACTGTTTTTT. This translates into CASRPGANEKLFF.

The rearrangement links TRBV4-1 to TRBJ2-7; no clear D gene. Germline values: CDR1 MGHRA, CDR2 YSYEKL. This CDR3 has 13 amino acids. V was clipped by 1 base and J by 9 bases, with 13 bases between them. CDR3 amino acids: CASSQVKSVLQYF. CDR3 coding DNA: TGCGCCAGCAGCCAAGTTAAATCGGTGCTGCAGTACTTC.

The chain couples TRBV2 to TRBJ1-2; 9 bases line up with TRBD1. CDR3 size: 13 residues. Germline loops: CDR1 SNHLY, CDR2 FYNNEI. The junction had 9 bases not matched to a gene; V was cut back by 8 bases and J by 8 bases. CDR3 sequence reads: CASLGQGIIGYTF. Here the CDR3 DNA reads TGTGCCAGCCTAGGACAGGGGATTATCGGCTACACCTTC. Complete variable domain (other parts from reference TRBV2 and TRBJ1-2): EPEVTQTPSHQVTQMGQEVILRCVPISNHLYFYWYRQILGQKVEFLVSFYNNEISEKSEIFDDQFSVERPDGSNFTLKIRSTKLEDSAMYFCASLGQGIIGYTFGSGTRLTVV.

The CDR3 nucleotides read TGTGCCAGCAGCAGCCGGGACAGAGTGGAGTACACTGAAGCTTTCTTT. Translating it yields CASSSRDRVEYTEAFF. This chain uses TRBV9 with TRBJ1-1; 7 bases align to TRBD1. CDR1 SGDLS and CDR2 YYNGEE come from the germline V gene. Trimming at V came to 4 bases and at J to 3 bases, leaving 12 bases not matched to a gene. This CDR3 is built from 16 residues.

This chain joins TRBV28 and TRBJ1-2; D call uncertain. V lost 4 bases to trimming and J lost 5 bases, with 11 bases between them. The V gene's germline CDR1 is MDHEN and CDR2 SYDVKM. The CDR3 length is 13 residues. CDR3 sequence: CASSSNTRYGYTF. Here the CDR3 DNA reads TGTGCCAGCAGTTCTAATACGAGGTATGGCTACACCTTC.

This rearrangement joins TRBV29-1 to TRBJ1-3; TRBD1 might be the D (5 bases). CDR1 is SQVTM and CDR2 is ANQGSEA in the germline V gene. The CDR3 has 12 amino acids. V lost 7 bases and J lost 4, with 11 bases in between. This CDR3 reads CSAVGEGNTIYF. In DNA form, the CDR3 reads TGCAGCGCCGTAGGGGAAGGAAACACCATATATTTT.

The DNA of the CDR3 is TGTGCCAGCAGCCGGGGGGGGGCAGGGGCAGGGGGCGATGAAAAACTGTTTTTT. Protein product: CASSRGGAGAGGDEKLFF. V gene TRBV4-2 combines with J gene TRBJ1-4; TRBD1 aligns across 8 bases. Germline V gene data show CDR1 as LGHNA and CDR2 as YNFKEQ. V lost 4 bases and J lost 6; bases outside the gene matches: 16. CDR3 size: 18 residues.

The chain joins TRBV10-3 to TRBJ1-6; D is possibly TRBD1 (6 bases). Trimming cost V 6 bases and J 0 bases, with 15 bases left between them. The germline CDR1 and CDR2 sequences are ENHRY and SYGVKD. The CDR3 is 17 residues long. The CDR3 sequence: CAIRRTVRSSYNSPLHF. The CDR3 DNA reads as TGTGCCATCAGACGGACAGTTAGGAGCTCCTATAATTCACCCCTCCACTTT.

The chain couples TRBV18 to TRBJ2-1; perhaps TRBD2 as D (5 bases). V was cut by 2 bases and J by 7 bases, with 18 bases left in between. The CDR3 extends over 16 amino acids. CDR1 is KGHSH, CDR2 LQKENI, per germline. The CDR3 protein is CASSPREAFGNNEQFF. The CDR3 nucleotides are TGTGCCAGCTCACCAAGGGAAGCGTTCGGGAATAATGAGCAGTTCTTC. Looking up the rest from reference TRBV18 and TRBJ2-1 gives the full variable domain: NAGVMQNPRHLVRRRGQEARLRCSPMKGHSHVYWYRQLPEEGLKFMVYLQKENIIDESGMPKERFSAEFPKEGPSILRIQQVVRGDSAAYFCASSPREAFGNNEQFFGPGTRLTVL.